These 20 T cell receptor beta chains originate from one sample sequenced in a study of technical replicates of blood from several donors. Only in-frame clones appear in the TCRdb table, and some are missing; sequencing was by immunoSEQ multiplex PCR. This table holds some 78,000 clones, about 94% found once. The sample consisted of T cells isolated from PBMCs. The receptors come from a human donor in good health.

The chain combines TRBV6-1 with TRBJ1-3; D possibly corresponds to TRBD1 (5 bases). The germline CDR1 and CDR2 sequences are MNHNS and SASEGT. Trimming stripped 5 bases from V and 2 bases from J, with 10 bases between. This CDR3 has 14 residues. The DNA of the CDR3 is TGTGCCAGCAGTTTGGGGGGGGCTGGAAACACCATATATTTT. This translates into CASSLGGAGNTIYF.

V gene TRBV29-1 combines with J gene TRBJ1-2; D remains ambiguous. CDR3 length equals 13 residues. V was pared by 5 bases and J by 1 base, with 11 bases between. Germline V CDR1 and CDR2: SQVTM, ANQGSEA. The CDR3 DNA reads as TGCAGCGTTCGGACTGCAGATAACTATGGCTACACCTTC. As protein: CSVRTADNYGYTF.

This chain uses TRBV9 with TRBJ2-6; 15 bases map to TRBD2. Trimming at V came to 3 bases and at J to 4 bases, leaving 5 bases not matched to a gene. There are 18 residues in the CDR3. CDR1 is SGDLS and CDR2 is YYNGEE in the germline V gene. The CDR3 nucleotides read TGTGCCAGCAGCGCCAGGACTAGCGGGGGGGCAGGGGCCAACGTCCTGACTTTC. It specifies CASSARTSGGAGANVLTF.

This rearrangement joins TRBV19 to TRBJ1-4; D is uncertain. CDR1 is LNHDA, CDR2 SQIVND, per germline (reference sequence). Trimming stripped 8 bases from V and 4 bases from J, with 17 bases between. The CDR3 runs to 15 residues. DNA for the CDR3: TGTGCCAGTTCACCCCCCACGAGGAATAATGAAAAACTGTTTTTT. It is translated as CASSPPTRNNEKLFF. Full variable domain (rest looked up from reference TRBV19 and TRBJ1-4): DGGITQSPKYLFRKEGQNVTLSCEQNLNHDAMYWYRQDPGQGLRLIYYSQIVNDFQKGDIAEGYSVSREKKESFPLTVTSAQKNPTAFYLCASSPPTRNNEKLFFGSGTQLSVL.

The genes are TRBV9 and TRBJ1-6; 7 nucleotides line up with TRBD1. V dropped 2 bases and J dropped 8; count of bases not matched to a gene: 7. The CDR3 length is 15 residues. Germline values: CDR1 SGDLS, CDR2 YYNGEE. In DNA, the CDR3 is TGTGCCAGCAGCGTGGGGACAGACTTATATTCACCCCTCCACTTT. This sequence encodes CASSVGTDLYSPLHF.

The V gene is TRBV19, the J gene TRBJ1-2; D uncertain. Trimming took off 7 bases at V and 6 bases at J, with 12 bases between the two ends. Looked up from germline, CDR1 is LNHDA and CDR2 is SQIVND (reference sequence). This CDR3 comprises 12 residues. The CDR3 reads CASTTTANGYTF. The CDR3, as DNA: TGTGCCAGTACTACCACCGCTAATGGCTACACCTTC.

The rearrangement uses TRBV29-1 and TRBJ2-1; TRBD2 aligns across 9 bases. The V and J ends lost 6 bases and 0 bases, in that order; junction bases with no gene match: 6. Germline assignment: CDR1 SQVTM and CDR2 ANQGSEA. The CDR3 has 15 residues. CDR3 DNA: TGCAGCGTCGAAAGCGGGGGGAGCTCCTACAATGAGCAGTTCTTC. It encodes CSVESGGSSYNEQFF.

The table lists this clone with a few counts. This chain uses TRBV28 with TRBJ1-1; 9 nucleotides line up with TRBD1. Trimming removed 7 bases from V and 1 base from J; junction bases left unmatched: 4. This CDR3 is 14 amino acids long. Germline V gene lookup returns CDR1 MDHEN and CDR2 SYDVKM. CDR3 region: CASITGGPNTEAFF. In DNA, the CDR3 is TGTGCCAGCATCACAGGGGGCCCGAACACTGAAGCTTTCTTT.

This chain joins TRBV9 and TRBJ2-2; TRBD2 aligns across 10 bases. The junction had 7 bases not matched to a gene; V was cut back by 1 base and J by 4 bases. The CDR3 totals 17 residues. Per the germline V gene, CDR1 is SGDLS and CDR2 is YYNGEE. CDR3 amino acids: CASSVSSGGLSTGELFF. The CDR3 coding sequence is TGTGCCAGCAGCGTAAGTAGCGGGGGGCTTAGCACCGGGGAGCTGTTTTTT.

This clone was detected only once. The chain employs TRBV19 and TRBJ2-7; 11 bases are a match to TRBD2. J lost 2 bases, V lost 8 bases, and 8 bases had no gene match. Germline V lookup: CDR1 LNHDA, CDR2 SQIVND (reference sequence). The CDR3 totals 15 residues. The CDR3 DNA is TGTGCCAGTGGGACTAGCGGCCGGGCGGCCTACGAGCAGTACTTC. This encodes CASGTSGRAAYEQYF.

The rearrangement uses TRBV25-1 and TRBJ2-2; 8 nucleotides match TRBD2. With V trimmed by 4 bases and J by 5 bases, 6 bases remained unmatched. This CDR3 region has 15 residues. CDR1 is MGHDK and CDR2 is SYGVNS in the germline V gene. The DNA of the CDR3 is TGTGCCAGCAGTGCTCCGGGACTAGGGACCGGGGAGCTGTTTTTT. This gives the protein CASSAPGLGTGELFF.

The CDR3 DNA reads as TGTGCCAGCAACCCTGCGACCGGGGAGCTGTTTTTT. Translation: CASNPATGELFF. J is TRBJ2-2 and V is TRBV9; D gene unclear. The CDR3 spans 12 residues. CDR1 is SGDLS, CDR2 YYNGEE, per germline. The V gene lost 6 bases and the J gene lost 5 bases, with 8 bases spanning the gap. Full variable domain (rest looked up from reference TRBV9 and TRBJ2-2): DSGVTQTPKHLITATGQRVTLRCSPRSGDLSVYWYQQSLDQGLQFLIQYYNGEERAKGNILERFSAQQFPDLHSELNLSSLELGDSALYFCASNPATGELFFGEGSRLTVL.

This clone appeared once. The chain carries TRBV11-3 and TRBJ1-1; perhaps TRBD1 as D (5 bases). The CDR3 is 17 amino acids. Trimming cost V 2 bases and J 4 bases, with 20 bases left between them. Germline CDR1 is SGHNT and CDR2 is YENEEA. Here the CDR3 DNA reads TGTGCCAGCAGCTTAAAAGGGGTGGGGATTGTAGGCACTGAAGCTTTCTTT. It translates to CASSLKGVGIVGTEAFF.

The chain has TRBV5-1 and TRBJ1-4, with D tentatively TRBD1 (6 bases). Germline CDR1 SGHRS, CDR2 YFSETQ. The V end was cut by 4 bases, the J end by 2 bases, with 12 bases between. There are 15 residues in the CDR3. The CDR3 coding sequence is TGCGCCAGCAGCACCTCAGGGGTGACTAATGAAAAACTGTTTTTT. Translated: CASSTSGVTNEKLFF.

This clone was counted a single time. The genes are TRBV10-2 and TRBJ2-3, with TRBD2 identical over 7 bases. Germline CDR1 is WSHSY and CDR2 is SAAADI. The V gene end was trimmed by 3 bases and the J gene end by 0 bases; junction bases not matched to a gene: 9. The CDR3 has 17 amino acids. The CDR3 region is CASSDPLSGASTDTQYF. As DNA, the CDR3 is TGCGCCAGCAGTGATCCTTTAAGCGGGGCTAGCACAGATACGCAGTATTTT.

The CDR3 DNA is TGTGCCAGTAGTATCACTTCTAGCTCCTACGAGCAGTACTTC. This codes for CASSITSSSYEQYF. The chain links TRBV19 to TRBJ2-7; unclear D gene. The germline gives CDR1 LNHDA, CDR2 SQIVND (reference sequence). V was cut by 3 bases and J by 0 bases, with 9 bases left in between. The CDR3 has 14 residues.

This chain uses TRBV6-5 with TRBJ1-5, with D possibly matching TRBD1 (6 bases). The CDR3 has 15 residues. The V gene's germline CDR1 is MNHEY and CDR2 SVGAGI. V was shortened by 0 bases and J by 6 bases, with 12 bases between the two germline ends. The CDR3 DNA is TGTGCCAGCAGTTACTCGATTCCACAGGGTCAGCCCCAGCATTTT. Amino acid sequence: CASSYSIPQGQPQHF.

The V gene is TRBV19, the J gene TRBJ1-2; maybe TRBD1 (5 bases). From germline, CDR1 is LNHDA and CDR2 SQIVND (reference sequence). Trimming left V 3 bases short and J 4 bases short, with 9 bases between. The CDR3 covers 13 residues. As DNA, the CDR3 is TGTGCCAGTAGTATGGACATGGTCTATGGCTACACCTTC. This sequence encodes CASSMDMVYGYTF.

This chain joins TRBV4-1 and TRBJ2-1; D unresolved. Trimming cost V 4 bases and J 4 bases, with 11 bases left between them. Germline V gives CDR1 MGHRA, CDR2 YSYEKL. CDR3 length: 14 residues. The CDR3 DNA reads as TGCGCCAGCAGCCCGATCACCAGTTACAATGAGCAGTTCTTC. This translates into CASSPITSYNEQFF.

CDR3 in amino acids: CASSSPLDVFMNTEAFF. CDR3 bases: TGTGCCAGCAGCTCACCGCTAGACGTGTTCATGAACACTGAAGCTTTCTTT. The rearrangement links TRBV18 to TRBJ1-1; D unresolved. Trimming left V 8 bases short and J 0 bases short, with 22 bases between. The germline V gene has CDR1 KGHSH and CDR2 LQKENI. The CDR3 runs 17 residues.